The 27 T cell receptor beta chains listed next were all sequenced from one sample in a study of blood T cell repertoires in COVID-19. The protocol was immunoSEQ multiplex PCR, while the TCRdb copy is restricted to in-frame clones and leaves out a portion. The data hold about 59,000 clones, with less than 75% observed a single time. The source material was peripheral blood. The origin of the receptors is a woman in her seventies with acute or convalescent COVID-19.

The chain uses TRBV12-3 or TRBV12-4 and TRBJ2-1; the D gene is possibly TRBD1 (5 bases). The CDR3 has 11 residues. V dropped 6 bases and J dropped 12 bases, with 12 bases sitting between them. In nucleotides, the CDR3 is TGTGCCAGCAGGGCAGGGATGGGGCAGTTCTTC. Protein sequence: CASRAGMGQFF.

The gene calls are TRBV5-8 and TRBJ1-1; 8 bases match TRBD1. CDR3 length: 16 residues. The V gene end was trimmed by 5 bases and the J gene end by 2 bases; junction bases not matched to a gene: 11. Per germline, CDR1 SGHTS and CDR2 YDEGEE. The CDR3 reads CASSFTTGARNTEAFF. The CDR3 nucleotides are TGTGCCAGCAGTTTTACGACAGGGGCGAGAAACACTGAAGCTTTCTTT.

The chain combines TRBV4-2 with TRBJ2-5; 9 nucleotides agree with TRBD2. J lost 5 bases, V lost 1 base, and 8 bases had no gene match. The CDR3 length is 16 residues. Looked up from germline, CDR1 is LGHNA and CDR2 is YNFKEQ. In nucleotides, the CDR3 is TGTGCCAGCAGCCAAGGGATAGCGGGGGCCTGGGAGACCCAGTACTTC. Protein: CASSQGIAGAWETQYF.

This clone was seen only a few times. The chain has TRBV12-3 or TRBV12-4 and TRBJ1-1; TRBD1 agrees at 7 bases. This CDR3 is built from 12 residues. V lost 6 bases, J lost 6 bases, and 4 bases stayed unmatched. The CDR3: CASSLTGAEAFF. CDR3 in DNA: TGTGCCAGCAGCCTCACAGGGGCTGAAGCTTTCTTT.

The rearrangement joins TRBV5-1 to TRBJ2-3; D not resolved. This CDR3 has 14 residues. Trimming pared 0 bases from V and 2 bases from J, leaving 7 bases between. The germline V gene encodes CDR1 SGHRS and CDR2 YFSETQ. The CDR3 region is CASSLAQDTDTQYF. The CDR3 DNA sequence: TGCGCCAGCAGCTTGGCCCAGGACACAGATACGCAGTATTTT.

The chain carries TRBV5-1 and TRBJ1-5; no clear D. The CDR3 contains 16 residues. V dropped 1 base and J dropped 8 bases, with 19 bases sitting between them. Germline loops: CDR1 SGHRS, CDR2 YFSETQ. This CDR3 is CASSLNQVSTGEPQHF. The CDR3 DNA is TGCGCCAGCAGCTTGAACCAGGTCAGCACCGGGGAGCCCCAGCATTTT.

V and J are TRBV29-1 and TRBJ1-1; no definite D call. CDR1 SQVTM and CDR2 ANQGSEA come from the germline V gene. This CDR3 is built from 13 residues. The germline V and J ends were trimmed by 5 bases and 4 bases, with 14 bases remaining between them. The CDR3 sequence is CSVSPNRATEAFF. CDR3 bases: TGCAGCGTTTCCCCGAACCGAGCCACTGAAGCTTTCTTT.

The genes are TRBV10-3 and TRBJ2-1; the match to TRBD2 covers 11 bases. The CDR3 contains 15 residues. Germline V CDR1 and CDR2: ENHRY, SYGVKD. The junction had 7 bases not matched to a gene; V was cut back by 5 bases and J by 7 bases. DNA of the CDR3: TGTGCCATCAGTCTTAGCGGGGGGGCCCGGAATGAGCAGTTCTTC. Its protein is CAISLSGGARNEQFF.

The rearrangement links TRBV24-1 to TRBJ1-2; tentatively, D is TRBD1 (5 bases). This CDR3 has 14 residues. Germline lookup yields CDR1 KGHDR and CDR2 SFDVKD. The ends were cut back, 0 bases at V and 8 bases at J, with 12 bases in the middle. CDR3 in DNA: TGTGCCACCAGTGATTTGCAGAGGGAGGGGGGCTACACCTTC. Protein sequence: CATSDLQREGGYTF.

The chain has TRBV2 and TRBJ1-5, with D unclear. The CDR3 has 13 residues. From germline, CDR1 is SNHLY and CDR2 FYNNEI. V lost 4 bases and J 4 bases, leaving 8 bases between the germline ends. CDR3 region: CASSVKLNQPQHF. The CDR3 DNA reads TGTGCCAGCAGTGTTAAGCTGAATCAGCCCCAGCATTTT.

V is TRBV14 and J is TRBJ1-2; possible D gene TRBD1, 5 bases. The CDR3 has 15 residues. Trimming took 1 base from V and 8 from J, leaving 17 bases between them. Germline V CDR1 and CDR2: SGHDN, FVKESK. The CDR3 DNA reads TGTGCCAGCAGCCAAGGAGGCGGCAGGTCAGGGGGCTACACCTTC. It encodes CASSQGGGRSGGYTF.

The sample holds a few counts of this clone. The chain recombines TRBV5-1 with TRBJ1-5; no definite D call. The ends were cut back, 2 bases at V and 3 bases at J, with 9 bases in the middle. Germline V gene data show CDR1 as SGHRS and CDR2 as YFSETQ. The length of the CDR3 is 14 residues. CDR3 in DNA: TGCGCCAGCAGCTTTAGCGGACTCAATCAGCCCCAGCATTTT. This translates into CASSFSGLNQPQHF. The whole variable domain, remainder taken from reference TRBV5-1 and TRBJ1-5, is KAGVTQTPRYLIKTRGQQVTLSCSPISGHRSVSWYQQTPGQGLQFLFEYFSETQRNKGNFPGRFSGRQFSNSRSEMNVSTLELGDSALYLCASSFSGLNQPQHFGDGTRLSIL.

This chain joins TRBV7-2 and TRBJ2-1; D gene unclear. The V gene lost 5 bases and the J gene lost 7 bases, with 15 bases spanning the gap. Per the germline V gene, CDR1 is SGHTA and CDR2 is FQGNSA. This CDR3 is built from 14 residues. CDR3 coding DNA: TGTGCCAGCAGCCTCCAGTCCTACGGGAATGAGCAGTTCTTC. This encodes CASSLQSYGNEQFF.

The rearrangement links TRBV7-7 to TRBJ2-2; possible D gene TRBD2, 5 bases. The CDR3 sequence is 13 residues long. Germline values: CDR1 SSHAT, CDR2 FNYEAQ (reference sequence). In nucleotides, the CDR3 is TGTGCTACCGGCGGGTCAGGCACCGGGGAGCTGTTTTTT. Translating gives CATGGSGTGELFF.

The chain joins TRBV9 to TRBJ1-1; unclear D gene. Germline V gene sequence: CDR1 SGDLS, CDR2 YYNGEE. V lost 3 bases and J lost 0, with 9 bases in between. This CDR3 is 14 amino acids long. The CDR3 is CASSGHPMNTEAFF. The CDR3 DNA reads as TGTGCCAGCAGCGGACATCCGATGAACACTGAAGCTTTCTTT.

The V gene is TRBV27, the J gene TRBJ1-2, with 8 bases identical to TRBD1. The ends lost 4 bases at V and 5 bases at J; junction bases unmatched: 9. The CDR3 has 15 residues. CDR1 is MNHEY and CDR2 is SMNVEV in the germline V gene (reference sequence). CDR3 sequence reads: CASSSRDRTSYGYTF. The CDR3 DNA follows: TGTGCCAGCAGTTCACGGGACAGGACCTCTTATGGCTACACCTTC.

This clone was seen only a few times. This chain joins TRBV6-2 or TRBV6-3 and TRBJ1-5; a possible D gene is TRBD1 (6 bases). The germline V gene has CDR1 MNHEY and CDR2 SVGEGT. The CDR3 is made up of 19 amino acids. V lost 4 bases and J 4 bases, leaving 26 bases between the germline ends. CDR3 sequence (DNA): TGTGCCAGCAGTTTCCGAAAAGGTCGGGGGGGCGGCATAAATCAGCCCCAGCATTTT. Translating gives CASSFRKGRGGGINQPQHF.

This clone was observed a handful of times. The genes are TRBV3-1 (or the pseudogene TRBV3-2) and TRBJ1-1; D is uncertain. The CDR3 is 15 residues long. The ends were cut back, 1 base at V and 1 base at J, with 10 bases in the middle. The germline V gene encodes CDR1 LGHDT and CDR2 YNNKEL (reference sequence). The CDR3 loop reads CASSQGSFGNTEAFF. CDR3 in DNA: TGTGCCAGCAGCCAAGGGTCCTTCGGGAACACTGAAGCTTTCTTT.

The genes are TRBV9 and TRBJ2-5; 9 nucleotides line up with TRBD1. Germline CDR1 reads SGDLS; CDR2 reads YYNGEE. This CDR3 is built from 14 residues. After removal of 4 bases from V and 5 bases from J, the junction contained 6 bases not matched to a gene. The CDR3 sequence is CASSRTGDRETQYF. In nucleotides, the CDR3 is TGTGCCAGCAGCCGGACAGGGGATCGGGAGACCCAGTACTTC.

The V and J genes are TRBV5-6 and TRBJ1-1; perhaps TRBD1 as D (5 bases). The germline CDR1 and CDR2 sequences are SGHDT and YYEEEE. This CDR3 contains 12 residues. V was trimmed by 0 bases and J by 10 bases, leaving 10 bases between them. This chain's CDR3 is CASSLARVSAFF. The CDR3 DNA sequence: TGTGCCAGCAGCTTGGCCAGGGTGTCAGCTTTCTTT.

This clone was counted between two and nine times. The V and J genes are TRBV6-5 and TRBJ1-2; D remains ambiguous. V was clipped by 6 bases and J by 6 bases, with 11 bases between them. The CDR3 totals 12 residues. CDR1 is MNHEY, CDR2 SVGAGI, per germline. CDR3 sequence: CASSRTEHGYTF. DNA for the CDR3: TGTGCCAGCAGCCGTACGGAGCATGGCTACACCTTC.

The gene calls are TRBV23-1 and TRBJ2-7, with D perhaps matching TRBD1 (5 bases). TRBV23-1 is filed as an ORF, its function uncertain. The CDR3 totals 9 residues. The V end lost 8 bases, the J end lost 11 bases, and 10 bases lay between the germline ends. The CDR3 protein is CASPPDKYV. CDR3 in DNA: TGCGCCAGCCCGCCGGACAAGTACGTC.

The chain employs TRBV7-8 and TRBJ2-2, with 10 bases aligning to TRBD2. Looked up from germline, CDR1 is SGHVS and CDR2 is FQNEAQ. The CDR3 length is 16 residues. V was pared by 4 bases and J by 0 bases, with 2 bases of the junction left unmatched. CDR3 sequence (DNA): TGTGCCAGCAGCTCTAGCGGGGGTTCGAACACCGGGGAGCTGTTTTTT. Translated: CASSSSGGSNTGELFF.

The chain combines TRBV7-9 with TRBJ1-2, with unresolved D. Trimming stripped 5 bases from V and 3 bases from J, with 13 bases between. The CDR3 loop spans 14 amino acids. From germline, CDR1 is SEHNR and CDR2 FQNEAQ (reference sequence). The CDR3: CASSRLGPDYGYTF. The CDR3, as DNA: TGTGCCAGCAGCCGCCTTGGGCCCGACTATGGCTACACCTTC.

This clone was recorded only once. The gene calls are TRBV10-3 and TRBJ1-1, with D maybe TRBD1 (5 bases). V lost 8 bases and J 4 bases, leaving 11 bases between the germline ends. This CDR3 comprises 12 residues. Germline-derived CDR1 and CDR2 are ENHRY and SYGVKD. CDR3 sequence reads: CAIWGGGTEAFF. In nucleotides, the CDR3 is TGTGCCATCTGGGGGGGTGGCACTGAAGCTTTCTTT.

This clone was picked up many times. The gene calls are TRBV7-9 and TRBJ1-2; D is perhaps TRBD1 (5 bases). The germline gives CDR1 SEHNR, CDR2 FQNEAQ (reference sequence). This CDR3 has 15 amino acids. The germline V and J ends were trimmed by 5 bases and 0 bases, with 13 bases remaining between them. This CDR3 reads CASSPTGVTNYGYTF. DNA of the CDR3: TGTGCCAGCAGCCCCACGGGGGTCACTAACTATGGCTACACCTTC.

The CDR3 here is CASSYLSGPSYEQYF. The DNA of the CDR3 is TGTGCCAGCAGTTATCTTAGCGGGCCTTCCTACGAGCAGTACTTC. The chain has TRBV7-8 and TRBJ2-7; TRBD2 matches 7 bases. Germline loops: CDR1 SGHVS, CDR2 FQNEAQ. Trimming removed 6 bases from V and 1 base from J; junction bases left unmatched: 9. The CDR3 runs 15 residues.